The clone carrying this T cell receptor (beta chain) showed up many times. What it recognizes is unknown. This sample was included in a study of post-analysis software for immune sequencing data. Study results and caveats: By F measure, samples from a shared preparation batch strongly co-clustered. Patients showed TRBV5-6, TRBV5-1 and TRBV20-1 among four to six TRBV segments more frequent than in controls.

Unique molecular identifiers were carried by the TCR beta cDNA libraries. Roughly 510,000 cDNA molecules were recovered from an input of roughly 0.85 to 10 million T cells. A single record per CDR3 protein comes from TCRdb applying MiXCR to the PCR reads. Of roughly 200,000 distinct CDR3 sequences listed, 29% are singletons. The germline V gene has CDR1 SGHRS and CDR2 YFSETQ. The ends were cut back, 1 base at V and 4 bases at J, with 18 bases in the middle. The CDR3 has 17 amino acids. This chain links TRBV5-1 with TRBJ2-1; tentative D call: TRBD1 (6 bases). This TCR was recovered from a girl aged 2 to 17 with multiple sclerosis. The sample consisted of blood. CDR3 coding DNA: TGCGCCAGCAGCTTGTTGCGCACGACAGGCCCTTACAATGAGCAGTTCTTC. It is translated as CASSLLRTTGPYNEQFF. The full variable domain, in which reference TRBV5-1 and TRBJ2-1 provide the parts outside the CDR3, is KAGVTQTPRYLIKTRGQQVTLSCSPISGHRSVSWYQQTPGQGLQFLFEYFSETQRNKGNFPGRFSGRQFSNSRSEMNVSTLELGDSALYLCASSLLRTTGPYNEQFFGPGTRLTVL.